These 26 T cell receptor beta chains share one sample of origin, sequenced in a study of CD8 T cells in Susac syndrome. With random hexamers, about 0.45 to 1 ug RNA was reverse transcribed. Each CDR3 protein is one row after TCRdb ran MiXCR on the immunoSEQ multiplex PCR reads. Of 150,000 to 160,000 distinct CDR3 sequences in the sample, around 95% were seen once. Sequencing was carried out using CD8+ T cells from PBMCs. These receptors all come from a human donor with multiple sclerosis.

This rearrangement joins TRBV3-1 to TRBJ2-1; TRBD1 matches 10 bases. The germline V gene has CDR1 LGHDT and CDR2 YNNKEL (reference sequence). Trimming removed 0 bases from V and 7 bases from J; junction bases left unmatched: 6. The CDR3 consists of 16 residues. For the CDR3, the DNA is TGTGCCAGCAGCCAAGACGGGACAGGGGTTAGGAATGAGCAGTTCTTC. This translates into CASSQDGTGVRNEQFF.

The rearrangement uses TRBV30 and TRBJ2-3, with D perhaps TRBD2 (5 bases). The germline CDR1 and CDR2 sequences are GTSNPN and SVGIG (reference sequence). CDR3 length: 14 residues. V lost 4 bases, J lost 4 bases, and 15 bases lay in between. In DNA form, the CDR3 reads TGTGCCTGGAAACGGGGAGACTACCCAGATACGCAGTATTTT. Protein: CAWKRGDYPDTQYF.

The chain is built from TRBV20-1 and TRBJ1-2, with 9 bases identical to TRBD1. Looked up from germline, CDR1 is DFQATT and CDR2 is SNEGSKA (reference sequence). Trimming took 1 base from V and 2 from J; bases not matched to a gene: 5. The CDR3 sequence is 15 residues long. The CDR3 DNA sequence: TGCAGTGCTAGAGCCCCGACAGGGGGGAACTATGGCTACACCTTC. The encoded protein is CSARAPTGGNYGYTF.

The chain combines TRBV30 with TRBJ1-5; 7 bases align to TRBD1. The germline CDR1 and CDR2 sequences are GTSNPN and SVGIG (reference sequence). J was trimmed by 6 bases and V by 2 bases; bases with no gene match: 10. This CDR3 region has 15 residues. CDR3 nucleotide sequence: TGTGCCTGGAGTATAAGAACAGGGGCGGTTCAGCCCCAGCATTTT. This codes for CAWSIRTGAVQPQHF.

This CDR3 is CSARGGSYNEQFF. CDR3 DNA sequence: TGCAGCGCCAGGGGGGGCTCCTACAATGAGCAGTTCTTC. This rearrangement joins TRBV29-1 to TRBJ2-1; D may be TRBD1 or TRBD2 (7 bases each). The CDR3 contains 13 residues. CDR1 and CDR2 (germline): SQVTM, ANQGSEA. Trimming took 7 bases from V and 0 from J, leaving 10 bases between them.

V is TRBV7-6 and J is TRBJ2-7; a possible D gene is TRBD1 (6 bases). V lost 5 bases to trimming and J lost 5 bases, with 16 bases between them. Germline V gene data show CDR1 as SGHVS and CDR2 as FNYEAQ. This CDR3 is 14 amino acids long. CDR3 sequence (DNA): TGTGCCAGCAGCGTACAGGGTCGAAGAGACGAGCAGTACTTC. Translation: CASSVQGRRDEQYF.

The V call is TRBV6-5, the J call TRBJ1-6; D perhaps matches TRBD1 (6 bases). This CDR3 has 16 residues. The germline V gene encodes CDR1 MNHEY and CDR2 SVGAGI. The V end was cut by 0 bases, the J end by 10 bases, with 16 bases between. CDR3 sequence reads: CASSYSGQRVGSPLHF. CDR3 nucleotides: TGTGCCAGCAGTTACTCAGGACAGCGAGTAGGGTCACCCCTCCACTTT.

This chain connects TRBV6-5 to TRBJ1-1; the D gene is possibly TRBD1 (6 bases). From germline, CDR1 is MNHEY and CDR2 SVGAGI. The CDR3 length is 14 residues. The V and J ends lost 5 bases and 1 base respectively, with 11 bases between them. CDR3 sequence reads: CASSQDSPNTEAFF. DNA for the CDR3: TGTGCCAGCAGTCAGGACAGCCCGAACACTGAAGCTTTCTTT.

The rearrangement uses TRBV5-6 and TRBJ2-3; possibly TRBD2 for D (5 bases). The CDR3 runs to 11 residues. Germline loops: CDR1 SGHDT, CDR2 YYEEEE. Trimming left V 8 bases short and J 10 bases short, with 14 bases between. The CDR3 protein is CASILGRAQYF. The CDR3 DNA reads TGTGCCAGTATACTAGGACGGGCGCAGTATTTT.

The chain links TRBV4-1 to TRBJ2-3; tentative D call: TRBD2 (5 bases). The CDR3 extends over 17 amino acids. Germline V gives CDR1 MGHRA, CDR2 YSYEKL. V lost 0 bases and J lost 0, with 13 bases in between. This chain's CDR3 is CASSQDPGAASTDTQYF. The CDR3 DNA sequence: TGCGCCAGCAGCCAAGACCCAGGAGCGGCTAGCACAGATACGCAGTATTTT.

The rearrangement joins TRBV25-1 to TRBJ2-7, with D possibly being TRBD1 (5 bases). The germline gives CDR1 MGHDK, CDR2 SYGVNS. V was clipped by 2 bases and J by 7 bases, with 9 bases between them. This CDR3 has 12 amino acids. The CDR3 region is CASSEPAGEQYF. CDR3 nucleotides: TGTGCCAGCAGTGAACCAGCAGGGGAGCAGTACTTC.

This CDR3 reads CASSPFGRGNYNEQFF. In DNA, the CDR3 is TGCGCCAGCAGCCCCTTCGGCAGGGGAAACTACAATGAGCAGTTCTTC. The chain recombines TRBV5-1 with TRBJ2-1; a possible D gene is TRBD1 (6 bases). Per the germline V gene, CDR1 is SGHRS and CDR2 is YFSETQ. V lost 4 bases and J lost 3, with 17 bases in between. The CDR3 contains 16 residues.

The rearrangement links TRBV20-1 to TRBJ2-7, with TRBD1 matching 9 bases. The CDR3 runs 14 residues. Trimming took 0 bases from V and 3 from J; bases not matched to a gene: 3. Germline CDR1 is DFQATT and CDR2 is SNEGSKA (reference sequence). CDR3 DNA sequence: TGCAGTGCTAGAGATTTGGACAGGGGCTACGAGCAGTACTTC. It yields the protein CSARDLDRGYEQYF.

J is TRBJ1-1 and V is TRBV12-3 or TRBV12-4; tentatively, D is TRBD1 (5 bases). This CDR3 contains 14 residues. The V gene lost 7 bases and the J gene lost 6 bases, with 18 bases spanning the gap. The CDR3 protein is CASTLREGIPEAFF. The CDR3 bases are TGTGCCAGCACCCTAAGGGAGGGGATCCCTGAAGCTTTCTTT.

CDR3: CASSTGGHYEQYF. In nucleotides, the CDR3 is TGTGCCAGCAGTACTGGGGGCCACTACGAGCAGTACTTC. The chain has TRBV11-2 and TRBJ2-7, with D possibly being TRBD1 (6 bases). The CDR3 loop spans 13 amino acids. V lost 6 bases to trimming and J lost 3 bases, with 12 bases between them. Germline assignment: CDR1 SGHAT and CDR2 FQNNGV. The complete variable domain, with remaining parts taken from reference TRBV11-2 and TRBJ2-7, reads EAGVAQSPRYKIIEKRQSVAFWCNPISGHATLYWYQQILGQGPKLLIQFQNNGVVDDSQLPKDRFSAERLKGVDSTLKIQPAKLEDSAVYLCASSTGGHYEQYFGPGTRLTVT.

V is TRBV29-1 and J is TRBJ2-7, with unresolved D. Deletions cut 7 bases from V and 2 bases from J, with 9 bases between. The CDR3 spans 11 residues. Germline V gene lookup returns CDR1 SQVTM and CDR2 ANQGSEA. The chain's CDR3 is CSATETYEQYF. The CDR3 DNA reads TGCAGCGCAACGGAGACCTACGAGCAGTACTTC.

The V call is TRBV14, the J call TRBJ2-4; TRBD1 aligns across 7 bases. The CDR3 has 16 amino acids. J was trimmed by 6 bases and V by 4 bases; bases with no gene match: 12. Looked up from germline, CDR1 is SGHDN and CDR2 is FVKESK. The CDR3 here is CASSLRGGQTRNIQYF. The CDR3 DNA follows: TGTGCCAGCAGCCTTAGAGGGGGACAGACGAGAAACATTCAGTACTTC. Combining the CDR3 with reference TRBV14 and TRBJ2-4 gives the whole variable domain EAGVTQFPSHSVIEKGQTVTLRCDPISGHDNLYWYRRVMGKEIKFLLHFVKESKQDESGMPNNRFLAERTGGTYSTLKVQPAELEDSGVYFCASSLRGGQTRNIQYFGAGTRLSVL.

V usage is TRBV5-6 and J usage is TRBJ2-7; D remains unclear. V lost 4 bases, J lost 0 bases, and 8 bases lay in between. This CDR3 has 13 amino acids. Germline V lookup: CDR1 SGHDT, CDR2 YYEEEE. CDR3 nucleotides: TGTGCCAGCAGCCGAGAAAGCTCCTACGAGCAGTACTTC. This encodes CASSRESSYEQYF.

The chain has TRBV27 and TRBJ2-7; TRBD1 might be the D (6 bases). The CDR3 has 13 residues. The ends were cut back, 3 bases at V and 2 bases at J, with 8 bases in the middle. Germline lookup yields CDR1 MNHEY and CDR2 SMNVEV (reference sequence). The CDR3: CASSFRDTYEQYF. CDR3 in DNA: TGTGCCAGCAGTTTCCGGGACACCTACGAGCAGTACTTC.

This rearrangement joins TRBV29-1 to TRBJ1-1; D gene uncertain. The germline CDR1 and CDR2 sequences are SQVTM and ANQGSEA. Trimming removed 8 bases at V and 8 bases at J, with 15 bases between. There are 11 residues in the CDR3. In DNA form, the CDR3 reads TGCAGCCCGACTATCCTTGGCGAAGCTTTCTTT. It translates to CSPTILGEAFF.

The J gene is TRBJ2-3, the V gene TRBV7-9; D perhaps matches TRBD1 (6 bases). The CDR3 has 15 residues. V was clipped by 7 bases and J by 3 bases, with 17 bases between them. Germline V gene data show CDR1 as SEHNR and CDR2 as FQNEAQ (reference sequence). The CDR3 coding sequence is TGTGCCAGCATCTCTGGTGAGGACAGTACAGATACGCAGTATTTT. Protein: CASISGEDSTDTQYF.

This sequence joins TRBV7-9 and TRBJ2-5; no reliable D call. Between the trimmed V and J ends, which lost 4 bases and 5 bases, there was a span of 14 bases. The CDR3 totals 14 residues. Germline CDR1 SEHNR, CDR2 FQNEAQ (reference sequence). The CDR3 DNA follows: TGTGCCAGCAGCTCAGGCCCTTCCCGGGAGACCCAGTACTTC. It specifies CASSSGPSRETQYF.

The chain links TRBV12-3 or TRBV12-4 to TRBJ2-5; D possibly uses TRBD1 or TRBD2 (6 bases each). This CDR3 region has 14 residues. V lost 4 bases to trimming and J lost 4 bases, with 13 bases between them. The CDR3: CASSSSGGGETQYF. The DNA of the CDR3 is TGTGCCAGCAGTTCCTCCGGGGGCGGAGAGACCCAGTACTTC.

In DNA, the CDR3 is TGTGCCAGCAGCTTGGAGGCAGGGGGTTCTGAAGCTTTCTTT. Amino acids: CASSLEAGGSEAFF. V usage is TRBV5-4 and J usage is TRBJ1-1; 7 bases are a match to TRBD1. There are 14 residues in the CDR3. The germline CDR1 and CDR2 sequences are SGHNT and YYREEE (reference sequence). V lost 0 bases and J lost 6; bases outside the gene matches: 5.

The J gene is TRBJ2-5, the V gene TRBV4-2, with D uncertain. The CDR3 length is 14 residues. Trimming left V 0 bases short and J 0 bases short, with 5 bases between. Germline values: CDR1 LGHNA, CDR2 YNFKEQ. This CDR3 reads CASSQDLYQETQYF. The DNA of the CDR3 is TGTGCCAGCAGCCAAGATCTGTACCAAGAGACCCAGTACTTC.

The chain carries TRBV27 and TRBJ2-3; TRBD2 agrees at 13 bases. This CDR3 is 15 amino acids long. CDR1 and CDR2 (germline): MNHEY, SMNVEV (reference sequence). V shed 5 bases and J 5 bases; nucleotides not matched to a gene: 4. CDR3 nucleotide sequence: TGTGCCAGCAGTCTTCGACTAGCGGGGGGAGATACGCAGTATTTT. Translated: CASSLRLAGGDTQYF.